Shown below are 30 T cell receptor beta chains from a single sample sequenced in a study of CD8 T cells in Susac syndrome. It was with random hexamers that roughly 0.5 to 1 ug RNA was reverse transcribed. MiXCR, applied by TCRdb to the immunoSEQ multiplex PCR reads, yields one record per CDR3 protein. The table has fewer than 150,000 distinct CDR3 sequences, 95% seen once. The sequencing input was CD8+ T cells from PBMCs. These receptors came from a human donor with Susac syndrome.

The V call is TRBV5-1, the J call TRBJ2-2; TRBD1 aligns across 7 bases. The length of the CDR3 is 14 residues. Losses at the gene ends were 0 bases for V and 6 bases for J; bases not matched to a gene: 2. Per the germline V gene, CDR1 is SGHRS and CDR2 is YFSETQ. The chain's CDR3 is CASSLGQGPGELFF. DNA of the CDR3: TGCGCCAGCAGCTTGGGACAGGGTCCCGGGGAGCTGTTTTTT. Together with reference TRBV5-1 and TRBJ2-2, the CDR3 gives the full variable domain: KAGVTQTPRYLIKTRGQQVTLSCSPISGHRSVSWYQQTPGQGLQFLFEYFSETQRNKGNFPGRFSGRQFSNSRSEMNVSTLELGDSALYLCASSLGQGPGELFFGEGSRLTVL.

V is TRBV2 and J is TRBJ1-1; D ambiguous. Germline V gives CDR1 SNHLY, CDR2 FYNNEI. This CDR3 has 13 amino acids. V was pared by 7 bases and J by 1 base, with 10 bases between. The CDR3 loop reads CASKLGPNTEAFF. The DNA for the CDR3 is TGTGCCAGCAAGCTTGGACCGAACACTGAAGCTTTCTTT. Based on the CDR3 plus reference TRBV2 and TRBJ1-1, the full variable domain is EPEVTQTPSHQVTQMGQEVILRCVPISNHLYFYWYRQILGQKVEFLVSFYNNEISEKSEIFDDQFSVERPDGSNFTLKIRSTKLEDSAMYFCASKLGPNTEAFFGQGTRLTVV.

V is TRBV5-6 and J is TRBJ1-2; maybe TRBD1 (5 bases). Trimming shortened V by 0 bases and J by 4 bases, and 25 bases separated the two germline ends. The CDR3 totals 19 residues. The germline V gene encodes CDR1 SGHDT and CDR2 YYEEEE. This CDR3 is CASSLEQDKAGAFRYGYTF. DNA of the CDR3: TGTGCCAGCAGCTTGGAACAGGACAAGGCCGGCGCCTTTCGCTATGGCTACACCTTC.

The chain is built from TRBV9 and TRBJ1-1, with 8 bases aligning to TRBD1. There are 13 residues in the CDR3. Germline V gene data show CDR1 as SGDLS and CDR2 as YYNGEE. V gave up 0 bases and J gave up 6 bases; unmatched junction bases: 1. The CDR3 nucleotides are TGTGCCAGCAGCGTAGTACAGGGGGCTGAAGCTTTCTTT. This codes for CASSVVQGAEAFF.

In DNA, the CDR3 is TGTGCCAGCAGCCGGGGTTTTAATAGCAATCAGCCCCAGCATTTT. The encoded protein is CASSRGFNSNQPQHF. V is TRBV9 and J is TRBJ1-5, with D unresolved. The CDR3 extends over 15 amino acids. Germline V lookup: CDR1 SGDLS, CDR2 YYNGEE. The V end lost 4 bases, the J end lost 0 bases, and 11 bases lay between the germline ends.

With respect to this clonotype: Sequence at one end of the junction differs from germline and may be a read error. The chain couples TRBV5-1 to TRBJ2-7; D perhaps matches TRBD1 (5 bases). This CDR3 is built from 13 residues. Germline CDR1 and CDR2: SGHRS and YFSETQ. CDR3 amino acids: CASSLGGLDTANF. The CDR3 DNA follows: TGCGCCAGCAGCTTGGGGGGTCTGGACACCGCCAACTTC. Together with reference TRBV5-1 and TRBJ2-7, the CDR3 gives the full variable domain: KAGVTQTPRYLIKTRGQQVTLSCSPISGHRSVSWYQQTPGQGLQFLFEYFSETQRNKGNFPGRFSGRQFSNSRSEMNVSTLELGDSALYLCASSLGGLDTANFGPGTRLTVT.

This chain connects TRBV20-1 to TRBJ2-3, with TRBD2 matching over 10 bases. The junction had 13 bases not matched to a gene; V was cut back by 0 bases and J by 1 base. The CDR3 spans 19 residues. From germline, CDR1 is DFQATT and CDR2 SNEGSKA (reference sequence). The CDR3, as DNA: TGCAGTGCTAGAGATTTGTGGGCTAGCGGGAGCTACGGCACAGATACGCAGTATTTT. Protein product: CSARDLWASGSYGTDTQYF.

This chain joins TRBV18 and TRBJ2-1, with D perhaps TRBD1 (5 bases). Looked up from germline, CDR1 is KGHSH and CDR2 is LQKENI. The V end was cut by 3 bases, the J end by 5 bases, with 26 bases between. The CDR3 totals 19 residues. The CDR3 sequence: CASSPKEQVLGIFDNEQFF. The CDR3 DNA sequence: TGTGCCAGCTCACCGAAGGAACAGGTGTTAGGTATATTCGACAATGAGCAGTTCTTC.

The chain combines TRBV6-5 with TRBJ2-7; possibly TRBD1 or TRBD2 for D (5 bases each). The germline gives CDR1 MNHEY, CDR2 SVGAGI. The CDR3 has 13 amino acids. V lost 2 bases and J 2 bases, leaving 7 bases between the germline ends. The chain's CDR3 is CASSYRGPYEQYF. DNA for the CDR3: TGTGCCAGCAGTTACAGGGGACCCTACGAGCAGTACTTC.

The genes are TRBV7-9 and TRBJ1-2; D might be TRBD1 (6 bases). The germline gives CDR1 SEHNR, CDR2 FQNEAQ (reference sequence). V shed 5 bases and J shed 9 bases, with 16 bases lying between them. The CDR3 sequence is 13 residues long. The CDR3 DNA reads TGTGCCAGCAGCGGGGACAAGAAGGTTCGCTACACCTTC. The encoded protein is CASSGDKKVRYTF.

V gene TRBV27 combines with J gene TRBJ2-3; TRBD1 might be the D (6 bases). Looked up from germline, CDR1 is MNHEY and CDR2 is SMNVEV (reference sequence). CDR3 length equals 13 residues. Trimming removed 8 bases from V and 2 bases from J, with 11 bases in between. This chain's CDR3 is CASRDIDTDTQYF. CDR3 nucleotides: TGTGCCAGCCGGGACATAGACACAGATACGCAGTATTTT.

The V call is TRBV18, the J call TRBJ2-5, with 10 nucleotides matching TRBD2. Germline V lookup: CDR1 KGHSH, CDR2 LQKENI. The CDR3 covers 22 residues. V was pared by 4 bases and J by 1 base, with 24 bases of the junction left unmatched. CDR3 sequence reads: CASSRLPPGLARSTQFQETQYF. The DNA of the CDR3 is TGTGCCAGCTCACGATTACCACCGGGACTAGCGAGGAGCACCCAGTTCCAAGAGACCCAGTACTTC.

This chain links TRBV9 with TRBJ2-7; weak D call: TRBD1 (6 bases). The CDR3 is made up of 16 amino acids. Per germline, CDR1 SGDLS and CDR2 YYNGEE. The V gene lost 3 bases and the J gene lost 1 base, with 17 bases spanning the gap. CDR3: CASSDNRASKSYEQYF. The CDR3 nucleotides are TGTGCCAGCAGCGACAACAGGGCCTCGAAGTCCTACGAGCAGTACTTC.

The chain joins TRBV5-1 to TRBJ2-1; 7 nucleotides agree with TRBD1. The CDR3 is 15 residues long. J lost 4 bases, V lost 2 bases, and 6 bases had no gene match. Germline V lookup: CDR1 SGHRS, CDR2 YFSETQ. The CDR3 here is CASSFRQGAYNEQFF. CDR3 sequence (DNA): TGCGCCAGCAGCTTTAGACAGGGTGCGTACAATGAGCAGTTCTTC.

V is TRBV4-1 and J is TRBJ2-7, with D possibly matching TRBD1 (5 bases). The germline V gene has CDR1 MGHRA and CDR2 YSYEKL. The V gene lost 0 bases and the J gene lost 4 bases, with 16 bases spanning the gap. This CDR3 has 16 amino acids. The CDR3 loop reads CASSQDWKGRWYEQYF. CDR3 in DNA: TGCGCCAGCAGCCAAGATTGGAAGGGGCGCTGGTACGAGCAGTACTTC.

The CDR3 nucleotides are TGTGCCAGCAGCTTAGGGCTAGCGGCCCCAAAGGAGACCCAGTACTTC. Amino acids: CASSLGLAAPKETQYF. This chain links TRBV7-9 with TRBJ2-5, with 7 bases fitting TRBD2. CDR3 size: 16 residues. Trimming cost V 1 base and J 5 bases; bases outside gene matches: 10. Germline V CDR1 and CDR2: SEHNR, FQNEAQ (reference sequence).

This chain joins TRBV7-9 and TRBJ1-1; TRBD1 might be the D (5 bases). The V and J ends lost 9 bases and 6 bases respectively, with 11 bases between them. The CDR3 is 11 residues long. Per germline, CDR1 SEHNR and CDR2 FQNEAQ (reference sequence). CDR3 bases: TGTGCCAGTCTCAGGGACGCTGAAGCTTTCTTT. Protein: CASLRDAEAFF.

V is TRBV4-1 and J is TRBJ1-5; 7 bases fit TRBD1. The CDR3 totals 16 residues. V lost 4 bases and J lost 4; bases outside the gene matches: 10. Germline V gene data show CDR1 as MGHRA and CDR2 as YSYEKL. The CDR3 region has the DNA TGCGCCAGCAGCCTCGTACAACAGGGGACTAATCAGCCCCAGCATTTT. It yields the protein CASSLVQQGTNQPQHF.

CDR3 in DNA: TGTGCCAGCAGCTTGAAGTTTGATCCAAAACCACAGGGGACCGACTCTGGGGCCAACGTCCTGACTTTC. Translated: CASSLKFDPKPQGTDSGANVLTF. This chain joins TRBV5-6 and TRBJ2-6; TRBD1 agrees at 7 bases. V lost 1 base, J lost 0 bases, and 22 bases stayed unmatched. This CDR3 region has 23 residues. CDR1 and CDR2 (germline): SGHDT, YYEEEE.

This clonotype was counted once. This rearrangement joins TRBV15 to TRBJ2-5; no clear D. Trimming took 6 bases from V and 5 from J, leaving 13 bases between them. The CDR3 extends over 13 amino acids. Germline V gene lookup returns CDR1 LNHNV and CDR2 YYDKDF (reference sequence). The CDR3 loop is CATRARGVETQYF. The CDR3, as DNA: TGTGCCACCAGGGCTCGTGGTGTCGAGACCCAGTACTTC. Variable domain in full (rest from reference TRBV15 and TRBJ2-5): DAMVIQNPRYQVTQFGKPVTLSCSQTLNHNVMYWYQQKSSQAPKLLFHYYDKDFNNEADTPDNFQSRRPNTSFCFLDIRSPGLGDTAMYLCATRARGVETQYFGPGTRLLVL.

This chain uses TRBV19 with TRBJ2-7; D perhaps matches TRBD1 (5 bases). Germline V gene sequence: CDR1 LNHDA, CDR2 SQIVND (reference sequence). V was cut by 3 bases and J by 3 bases, with 12 bases left in between. The CDR3 covers 14 residues. This CDR3 reads CASSIQGFGYEQYF. Written as DNA, the CDR3 is TGTGCCAGTAGTATCCAGGGTTTTGGCTACGAGCAGTACTTC.

As regards this clonotype: A junction boundary mismatches the germline segment, possibly from a read error. The V and J genes are TRBV28 and TRBJ2-6, with TRBD1 identical over 7 bases. This CDR3 is built from 13 residues. CDR1 and CDR2 (germline): MDHEN, SYDVKM. This CDR3 is CASSSEGANVLTF. In DNA form, the CDR3 reads TGTGCCAGCAGTTCCGAGGGGGCTAACGTCCTGACTTTC.

As to this clonotype: A read error may produce the germline difference seen at one junction end. The chain recombines TRBV7-7 with TRBJ2-7; no clear D. In germline, CDR1 is SSHAT, CDR2 FNYEAQ (reference sequence). The CDR3 runs 13 residues. CDR3 nucleotides: TGTGCTAGCAGCTTAGGCGCGAACTACGAGCAGTACTTC. Amino acids: CASSLGANYEQYF.

The chain combines TRBV11-2 with TRBJ2-1; 12 nucleotides align to TRBD2. The CDR3 totals 16 residues. Germline V gene sequence: CDR1 SGHAT, CDR2 FQNNGV. V shed 2 bases, J shed 7 bases, and the junction held 6 bases outside the gene matches. This CDR3 is CASSLRLAGEGNEQFF. As DNA, the CDR3 is TGTGCCAGCAGCTTACGACTAGCGGGAGAGGGGAATGAGCAGTTCTTC.

This chain joins TRBV12-3 or TRBV12-4 and TRBJ2-3; weak D call: TRBD2 (6 bases). Trimming removed 8 bases at V and 2 bases at J, with 17 bases between. The CDR3 sequence is 15 residues long. The CDR3 protein is CASRVLGGLTDTQYF. The CDR3 DNA sequence: TGTGCCAGCCGGGTCCTCGGGGGTCTCACAGATACGCAGTATTTT.

A note on this clonotype: A read error may account for a junction end that differs from germline. The chain employs TRBV7-2 and TRBJ2-1, with D hard to call. This CDR3 contains 11 residues. Per the germline V gene, CDR1 is SGHTA and CDR2 is FQGNSA. This chain's CDR3 is CASTLYNEQFF. In DNA, the CDR3 is TGTGCCAGCACCTTATACAATGAGCAGTTCTTC.

The chain has TRBV6-2 or TRBV6-3 and TRBJ2-3; 8 bases line up with TRBD2. Germline-derived CDR1 and CDR2 are MNHEY and SVGEGT. This CDR3 has 14 residues. V shed 5 bases and J 5 bases; nucleotides not matched to a gene: 6. The DNA for the CDR3 is TGTGCCAGCAGTAGGAGCGGGAGAGGAGATACGCAGTATTTT. It translates to CASSRSGRGDTQYF.

The chain carries TRBV7-2 and TRBJ2-1, with unresolved D. CDR1 SGHTA and CDR2 FQGNSA come from the germline V gene. This CDR3 comprises 12 residues. With 3 bases removed from V and 9 bases from J, the gap between germline ends came to 9 bases. CDR3 nucleotide sequence: TGTGCCAGCAGCTTTTTGATGGGTGAGCAGTTCTTC. It codes for CASSFLMGEQFF.

The rearrangement uses TRBV24-1 and TRBJ2-5; 7 bases agree with TRBD1. The J segment lost 4 bases and the V segment lost 2 bases, leaving 3 bases of the junction unmatched. The germline gives CDR1 KGHDR, CDR2 SFDVKD. CDR3 length: 14 amino acids. CDR3 coding DNA: TGTGCCACCAGTGATTCTACAGGGGTAGAGACCCAGTACTTC. It specifies CATSDSTGVETQYF.

The J gene is TRBJ1-4, the V gene TRBV6-5; TRBD1 matches 8 bases. The CDR3 has 15 amino acids. Per the germline V gene, CDR1 is MNHEY and CDR2 is SVGAGI. V lost 2 bases, J lost 11 bases, and 10 bases stayed unmatched. The CDR3 protein is CASSYERQGNGKLFF. CDR3 nucleotides: TGTGCCAGCAGTTACGAGAGACAGGGGAATGGGAAACTGTTTTTT.